This entry lists 9 T cell receptor beta chains sequenced from one sample in a study of blood T cell repertoires in COVID-19. Sequencing was performed with immunoSEQ multiplex PCR; in TCRdb, only in-frame clones are kept and a portion is missing. The data show about 200,000 clones, with around 83% seen just once and roughly 13% held by the top ten. The sample consisted of peripheral blood. The receptors were gathered from a human donor in a cohort sampled during active COVID-19.

The chain has TRBV10-3 and TRBJ2-5; D gene unclear. V was cut by 4 bases and J by 2 bases, with 8 bases left in between. This CDR3 has 13 amino acids. Per germline, CDR1 ENHRY and CDR2 SYGVKD. The CDR3 loop reads CAISATEQETQYF. CDR3 coding DNA: TGTGCCATCAGTGCTACAGAGCAAGAGACCCAGTACTTC.

The rearrangement uses TRBV7-9 and TRBJ2-2; D gene ambiguous. Trimming shortened V by 5 bases and J by 4 bases, and 8 bases separated the two germline ends. This CDR3 region has 13 residues. CDR1 SEHNR and CDR2 FQNEAQ come from the germline V gene (reference sequence). CDR3 bases: TGTGCCAGCAGCCCATACAGCACCGGGGAGCTGTTTTTT. Amino acid sequence: CASSPYSTGELFF.

This clone was counted only a few times. The chain uses TRBV4-2 and TRBJ2-7, with 8 positions matching TRBD1. Germline CDR1 is LGHNA and CDR2 is YNFKEQ. Trimming removed 1 base from V and 2 bases from J; junction bases left unmatched: 13. The CDR3 totals 18 residues. CDR3 nucleotides: TGTGCCAGCAGCCAAGTGGTCGCACCCCAGGGGGCTACCTACGAGCAGTACTTC. The encoded protein is CASSQVVAPQGATYEQYF.

This sequence joins TRBV6-6 and TRBJ2-3, with TRBD2 matching over 11 bases. This CDR3 has 15 residues. V shed 10 bases, J shed 4 bases, and the junction held 10 bases outside the gene matches. Germline-derived CDR1 and CDR2 are MNHNY and SVGAGI (reference sequence). In DNA form, the CDR3 reads TGTGCCACCAAGCTACTAGCGGGAGTCGCAGATACGCAGTATTTT. Encoded protein: CATKLLAGVADTQYF.

The CDR3 nucleotides read TGTGCCAGCTCACGGACGACAGGGGATTTGCACGAGCAGTACTTC. Translating it yields CASSRTTGDLHEQYF. This chain connects TRBV18 to TRBJ2-7, with TRBD1 matching 8 bases. The CDR3 runs to 15 residues. The germline gives CDR1 KGHSH, CDR2 LQKENI. V lost 4 bases to trimming and J lost 5 bases; unmatched junction nucleotides: 10. The entire variable domain, with the rest obtained from reference TRBV18 and TRBJ2-7, is as follows: NAGVMQNPRHLVRRRGQEARLRCSPMKGHSHVYWYRQLPEEGLKFMVYLQKENIIDESGMPKERFSAEFPKEGPSILRIQQVVRGDSAAYFCASSRTTGDLHEQYFGPGTRLTVT.

The chain recombines TRBV30 with TRBJ1-5; 7 bases fit TRBD1. Trimming at V came to 3 bases and at J to 1 base, leaving 12 bases not matched to a gene. The germline V gene encodes CDR1 GTSNPN and CDR2 SVGIG (reference sequence). The CDR3 length is 17 residues. CDR3 sequence (DNA): TGTGCCTGGAGCGGCCCAGGGGGGACCTGGAGCAATCAGCCCCAGCATTTT. It encodes CAWSGPGGTWSNQPQHF.

The rearrangement links TRBV10-3 to TRBJ2-7; no reliable D call. Germline CDR1 reads ENHRY; CDR2 reads SYGVKD. V was clipped by 0 bases and J by 2 bases, with 8 bases between them. The CDR3 runs to 14 residues. DNA for the CDR3: TGTGCCATCAGTGAGTCCCTCAGTACCTACGAGCAGTACTTC. This sequence encodes CAISESLSTYEQYF.

V and J are TRBV5-1 and TRBJ2-5; TRBD2 matches at 7 bases. CDR3 length: 16 residues. Germline trimming cut 4 bases from V and 2 bases from J; bases unmatched to any gene: 11. The germline gives CDR1 SGHRS, CDR2 YFSETQ. The CDR3 loop reads CASSLGAGLVQETQYF. Here the CDR3 DNA reads TGCGCCAGCAGCCTAGGAGCGGGACTGGTACAAGAGACCCAGTACTTC.

The chain uses TRBV25-1 and TRBJ1-1, with D hard to call. This CDR3 is built from 17 residues. V lost 1 base and J 6 bases, leaving 21 bases between the germline ends. Germline lookup yields CDR1 MGHDK and CDR2 SYGVNS. The CDR3 nucleotides read TGTGCCAGCAGTGAATCAAGAGGGAACCCGAGAGACGCTGAAGCTTTCTTT. As protein: CASSESRGNPRDAEAFF.